This TCR beta chain was sequenced in a study of T cell responses to AZD1222 COVID-19 vaccine. Points from the study as a whole: Donors were mostly white British, more females; clonal diversity possibly underestimated.

Worth noting for this clone: Its specificity is unknown.

Profiling relied on immunoSEQ multiplex PCR, and the TCRdb table lists in-frame clones only, not all of them. The repertoire holds some 130,000 clones, with 90% to 95% as singletons. This sequence originates from an adult in good health. Sequenced material: peripheral blood, taken on day 0 of AZD1222 vaccination.

The CDR3 spells CASSDSVTKNIQYF. The CDR3 nucleotides read TGCGCCAGCAGTGATAGCGTAACCAAAAACATTCAGTACTTC. V is TRBV10-1 and J is TRBJ2-4; TRBD2 is a possible D gene (5 bases). CDR1 is WNHNN and CDR2 is SYGVQD in the germline V gene (reference sequence). Trimming removed 3 bases from V and 2 bases from J, with 8 bases in between. The CDR3 contains 14 residues.